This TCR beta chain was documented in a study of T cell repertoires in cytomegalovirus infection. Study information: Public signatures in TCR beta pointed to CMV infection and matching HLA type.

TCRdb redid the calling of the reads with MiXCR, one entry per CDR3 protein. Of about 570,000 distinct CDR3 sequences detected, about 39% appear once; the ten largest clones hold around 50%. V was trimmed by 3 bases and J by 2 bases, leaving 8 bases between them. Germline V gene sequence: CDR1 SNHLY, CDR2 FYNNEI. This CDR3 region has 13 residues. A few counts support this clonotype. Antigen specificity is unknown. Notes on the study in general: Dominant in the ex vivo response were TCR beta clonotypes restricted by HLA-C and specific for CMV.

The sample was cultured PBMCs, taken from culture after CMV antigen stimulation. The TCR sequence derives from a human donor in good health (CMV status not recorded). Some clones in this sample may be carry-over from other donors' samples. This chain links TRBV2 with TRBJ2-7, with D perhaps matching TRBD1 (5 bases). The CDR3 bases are TGTGCCAGCAGTGATTTAGGGGCCTACGAGCAGTACTTC. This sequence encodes CASSDLGAYEQYF.